The 27 T cell receptor beta chains in this list originate from one sample, sequenced in a study of cytomegalovirus exposure and HLA in healthy donors. It was with 60 Vbeta and 13 Jbeta primers that the PCR ran. Method: immunoSEQ multiplex PCR; TCRdb's copy keeps in-frame clones and lacks some. This table holds roughly 150,000 clones, about two thirds found once. Sequenced sample: PBMCs. These TCRs come from a man between 60 and 70 years old in good health and CMV-seronegative.

The V gene is TRBV7-3, the J gene TRBJ2-1; a weak D match, TRBD1 (6 bases). Between the trimmed V and J ends, which lost 1 base and 8 bases, there was a span of 18 bases. Per the germline V gene, CDR1 is SGHTA and CDR2 is FQGTGA. This CDR3 has 16 residues. For the CDR3, the DNA is TGTGCCAGCAGCTTAAATTCGGCGACAGGTTGGGATGAGCAGTTCTTC. This sequence encodes CASSLNSATGWDEQFF.

The rearrangement joins TRBV29-1 to TRBJ1-2; possible D gene TRBD1, 6 bases. This CDR3 contains 13 residues. The V gene lost 5 bases and the J gene lost 5 bases, with 15 bases spanning the gap. Germline V gives CDR1 SQVTM, CDR2 ANQGSEA. The CDR3: CSVKPGHLYGYTF. Here the CDR3 DNA reads TGCAGCGTTAAACCGGGACACTTATATGGCTACACCTTC. Looking up the rest from reference TRBV29-1 and TRBJ1-2 gives the full variable domain: SAVISQKPSRDICQRGTSLTIQCQVDSQVTMMFWYRQQPGQSLTLIATANQGSEATYESGFVIDKFPISRPNLTFSTLTVSNMSPEDSSIYLCSVKPGHLYGYTFGSGTRLTVV.

The rearrangement links TRBV7-9 to TRBJ1-1; no firm D call. The V end was cut by 5 bases, the J end by 1 base, with 11 bases between. The CDR3 has 14 residues. Germline V gives CDR1 SEHNR, CDR2 FQNEAQ (reference sequence). Written as DNA, the CDR3 is TGTGCCAGCAGCCCACCTCGGGAGAACACTGAAGCTTTCTTT. It codes for CASSPPRENTEAFF.

This clone was picked up a small number of times. The chain couples TRBV5-1 to TRBJ1-1; 9 bases agree with TRBD1. The V gene's germline CDR1 is SGHRS and CDR2 YFSETQ. The J segment lost 11 bases and the V segment lost 4 bases, leaving 15 bases of the junction unmatched. The CDR3 loop spans 15 amino acids. This chain's CDR3 is CASSMETGGVLLAFF. As DNA, the CDR3 is TGCGCCAGCAGCATGGAAACAGGGGGCGTACTATTGGCTTTCTTT. Looking up the rest from reference TRBV5-1 and TRBJ1-1 gives the full variable domain: KAGVTQTPRYLIKTRGQQVTLSCSPISGHRSVSWYQQTPGQGLQFLFEYFSETQRNKGNFPGRFSGRQFSNSRSEMNVSTLELGDSALYLCASSMETGGVLLAFFGQGTRLTVV.

This clone has a handful of counts. The J gene is TRBJ2-3, the V gene TRBV14; a weak D match, TRBD1 (5 bases). The CDR3 consists of 13 residues. Germline-derived CDR1 and CDR2 are SGHDN and FVKESK. V gave up 2 bases and J gave up 6 bases, with 9 bases separating them. The CDR3 DNA reads TGTGCCAGCAGCCAACAGGGATCGGATACGCAGTATTTT. Amino acids: CASSQQGSDTQYF. Full variable domain (rest looked up from reference TRBV14 and TRBJ2-3): EAGVTQFPSHSVIEKGQTVTLRCDPISGHDNLYWYRRVMGKEIKFLLHFVKESKQDESGMPNNRFLAERTGGTYSTLKVQPAELEDSGVYFCASSQQGSDTQYFGPGTRLTVL.

This clone was observed a handful of times. V usage is TRBV4-2 and J usage is TRBJ1-4; no definite D call. The CDR3 runs to 15 residues. Looked up from germline, CDR1 is LGHNA and CDR2 is YNFKEQ. Trimming cost V 1 base and J 4 bases, with 10 bases left between them. CDR3 nucleotides: TGTGCCAGCAGCCAAGCGTCAACAATTAATGAAAAACTGTTTTTT. The encoded protein is CASSQASTINEKLFF.

The rearrangement uses TRBV28 and TRBJ1-5; tentatively, D is TRBD1 (5 bases). Germline V gives CDR1 MDHEN, CDR2 SYDVKM. This CDR3 comprises 16 residues. Trimming took 8 bases from V and 1 from J, leaving 18 bases between them. CDR3 protein: CASYSGGGRSNQPQHF. Written as DNA, the CDR3 is TGTGCCAGCTATTCCGGGGGGGGGAGGAGCAATCAGCCCCAGCATTTT.

This clone was picked up one time. The chain is built from TRBV18 and TRBJ2-5; 7 nucleotides align to TRBD2. J lost 4 bases, V lost 2 bases, and 7 bases had no gene match. The CDR3 extends over 15 amino acids. Germline V lookup: CDR1 KGHSH, CDR2 LQKENI. The CDR3 protein is CASSPLRENGETQYF. Here the CDR3 DNA reads TGTGCCAGCTCACCATTGCGGGAGAACGGAGAGACCCAGTACTTC.

This chain links TRBV7-6 with TRBJ2-3; TRBD1 matches at 8 bases. V gave up 1 base and J gave up 2 bases; unmatched junction bases: 5. CDR3 length: 16 amino acids. Germline CDR1 is SGHVS and CDR2 is FNYEAQ. CDR3 residues: CASSLGAGGITDTQYF. CDR3 coding DNA: TGTGCCAGCAGCTTAGGGGCAGGGGGCATCACAGATACGCAGTATTTT.

The V call is TRBV2, the J call TRBJ2-2; 9 nucleotides line up with TRBD1. The V segment lost 5 bases and the J segment 5 bases; nucleotides outside the gene matches: 6. The CDR3 covers 15 residues. Germline V gene data show CDR1 as SNHLY and CDR2 as FYNNEI. The DNA for the CDR3 is TGTGCCAGCAGTTCCGGGACAGGGAGGACCGGGGAGCTGTTTTTT. Translation: CASSSGTGRTGELFF.

This clone was seen a handful of times. The genes are TRBV4-2 and TRBJ2-5, with TRBD2 matching over 8 bases. Trimming removed 4 bases from V and 3 bases from J; junction bases left unmatched: 7. The germline V gene encodes CDR1 LGHNA and CDR2 YNFKEQ. The CDR3 extends over 15 amino acids. In DNA form, the CDR3 reads TGTGCCAGCAGCCTAGTCCCCGGGAGGGAAGAGACCCAGTACTTC. Its translation is CASSLVPGREETQYF.

This clone appeared a single time. The chain has TRBV5-1 and TRBJ1-1; D unclear. Germline V gene lookup returns CDR1 SGHRS and CDR2 YFSETQ. The CDR3 spans 14 residues. V was cut by 1 base and J by 1 base, with 8 bases left in between. CDR3 amino acids: CASSLTAGNTEAFF. The DNA of the CDR3 is TGCGCCAGCAGCTTGACCGCGGGGAACACTGAAGCTTTCTTT.

The V and J genes are TRBV30 and TRBJ2-5; TRBD1 might be the D (5 bases). Germline CDR1 is GTSNPN and CDR2 is SVGIG (reference sequence). This CDR3 is built from 14 residues. V lost 5 bases to trimming and J lost 3 bases, with 16 bases between them. The CDR3: CAWARAGKEETQYF. DNA of the CDR3: TGTGCCTGGGCTCGGGCAGGGAAGGAAGAGACCCAGTACTTC.

The sample holds a few counts of this clone. This sequence joins TRBV7-2 and TRBJ2-3, with D tentatively TRBD2 (6 bases). This CDR3 is 14 amino acids long. CDR1 is SGHTA, CDR2 FQGNSA, per germline. Between the trimmed V and J ends, which lost 9 bases and 4 bases, there was a span of 17 bases. CDR3 residues: CASSREWRADTQYF. CDR3 DNA: TGTGCCAGTAGCCGGGAGTGGAGGGCAGATACGCAGTATTTT.

The rearrangement joins TRBV5-1 to TRBJ2-7, with 7 bases matching TRBD1. Germline V gives CDR1 SGHRS, CDR2 YFSETQ. Trimming cost V 1 base and J 6 bases; bases outside gene matches: 4. The CDR3 has 13 residues. The DNA of the CDR3 is TGCGCCAGCAGCTTGACCGCAGGGGGCGAGCAGTACTTC. As protein: CASSLTAGGEQYF. The whole variable domain, filled in from reference TRBV5-1 and TRBJ2-7, reads KAGVTQTPRYLIKTRGQQVTLSCSPISGHRSVSWYQQTPGQGLQFLFEYFSETQRNKGNFPGRFSGRQFSNSRSEMNVSTLELGDSALYLCASSLTAGGEQYFGPGTRLTVT.

The J gene is TRBJ2-1, the V gene TRBV5-4; a possible D gene is TRBD2 (6 bases). V was trimmed by 0 bases and J by 3 bases, leaving 10 bases between them. The CDR3 contains 15 residues. Germline V gene sequence: CDR1 SGHNT, CDR2 YYREEE (reference sequence). The CDR3 DNA follows: TGTGCCAGCAGCTTGGATGTCGGGGGCTACAATGAGCAGTTCTTC. It is translated as CASSLDVGGYNEQFF.

V gene TRBV9 combines with J gene TRBJ2-1; 12 positions agree with TRBD2. Looked up from germline, CDR1 is SGDLS and CDR2 is YYNGEE. The CDR3 is 16 residues long. V dropped 3 bases and J dropped 9; count of bases not matched to a gene: 10. This chain's CDR3 is CASSARLAGEFSEQFF. The CDR3 coding sequence is TGTGCCAGCAGCGCCCGACTAGCGGGAGAATTTAGTGAGCAGTTCTTC.

The rearrangement uses TRBV19 and TRBJ2-2, with 13 bases that match TRBD2. V lost 6 bases, J lost 2 bases, and 9 bases stayed unmatched. The germline V gene has CDR1 LNHDA and CDR2 SQIVND (reference sequence). The CDR3 has 18 residues. CDR3 DNA: TGTGCCAGTAGCACACGGACTAGCGGGAGATCAAACACCGGGGAGCTGTTTTTT. This encodes CASSTRTSGRSNTGELFF.

This chain connects TRBV11-3 to TRBJ2-1; 14 bases agree with TRBD2. The CDR3 has 17 amino acids. CDR1 is SGHNT and CDR2 is YENEEA in the germline V gene. The trim removed 5 bases at V and 7 bases at J, leaving 10 bases unmatched. Here the CDR3 reads CASSEEGLAGVENEQFF. The CDR3 bases are TGTGCCAGCAGCGAAGAGGGACTAGCGGGAGTCGAGAATGAGCAGTTCTTC.

This clone has just one count. The rearrangement links TRBV19 to TRBJ2-3; 10 bases are a match to TRBD2. Per the germline V gene, CDR1 is LNHDA and CDR2 is SQIVND (reference sequence). The V gene end was trimmed by 2 bases and the J gene end by 4 bases; junction bases not matched to a gene: 3. CDR3 length: 15 amino acids. The CDR3 nucleotides read TGTGCCAGTAGTATACTAGCGGGAGCACCAGATACGCAGTATTTT. It codes for CASSILAGAPDTQYF.

This clone was found a few times. At the DNA level, this CDR3 is encoded by other sequences in the same sample as well. The V gene is TRBV5-1, the J gene TRBJ2-7; D not certain. V lost 0 bases and J 1 base, leaving 8 bases between the germline ends. CDR1 SGHRS and CDR2 YFSETQ come from the germline V gene. The CDR3 is 14 residues long. The CDR3 reads CASSLVPGSYEQYF. CDR3 coding DNA: TGCGCCAGCAGCTTGGTGCCAGGATCCTACGAGCAGTACTTC.

The gene calls are TRBV2 and TRBJ1-2, with 9 nucleotides matching TRBD1. The CDR3 contains 13 residues. Germline CDR1 SNHLY, CDR2 FYNNEI. Germline trimming cut 6 bases from V and 3 bases from J; bases unmatched to any gene: 2. CDR3 amino acids: CASSGDRDYGYTF. The CDR3, as DNA: TGTGCCAGCAGCGGGGACAGGGACTATGGCTACACCTTC.

This chain links TRBV4-2 with TRBJ2-3; D ambiguous. This CDR3 is 14 amino acids long. The ends were cut back, 4 bases at V and 0 bases at J, with 8 bases in the middle. Germline values: CDR1 LGHNA, CDR2 YNFKEQ. The CDR3 here is CASSPTTSTDTQYF. In DNA, the CDR3 is TGTGCCAGCAGCCCGACAACTAGCACAGATACGCAGTATTTT.

The chain links TRBV27 to TRBJ2-5; 7 bases fit TRBD2. Germline-derived CDR1 and CDR2 are MNHEY and SMNVEV (reference sequence). This CDR3 is built from 17 residues. V lost 3 bases, J lost 4 bases, and 14 bases stayed unmatched. The CDR3 nucleotides read TGTGCCAGCAGTTTTGGGGTCCGCGGGAGTAGGGCAGAGACCCAGTACTTC. The encoded protein is CASSFGVRGSRAETQYF.

The CDR3 loop is CASSLLAGGTRDTQYF. The DNA of the CDR3 is TGTGCCAGCAGCTTGTTGGCGGGAGGGACGAGAGATACGCAGTATTTT. The chain recombines TRBV5-6 with TRBJ2-3; 9 bases align to TRBD2. V lost 1 base to trimming and J lost 5 bases; unmatched junction nucleotides: 8. CDR1 and CDR2 (germline): SGHDT, YYEEEE. The CDR3 contains 16 residues.

V gene TRBV5-1 combines with J gene TRBJ2-7; 8 positions match TRBD1. This CDR3 region has 14 residues. Looked up from germline, CDR1 is SGHRS and CDR2 is YFSETQ. V was pared by 3 bases and J by 7 bases, with 9 bases of the junction left unmatched. CDR3 sequence: CASSSGAGGSEQYF. Written as DNA, the CDR3 is TGCGCCAGCAGCTCGGGGGCAGGGGGCTCGGAGCAGTACTTC. The whole variable domain, remainder taken from reference TRBV5-1 and TRBJ2-7, is KAGVTQTPRYLIKTRGQQVTLSCSPISGHRSVSWYQQTPGQGLQFLFEYFSETQRNKGNFPGRFSGRQFSNSRSEMNVSTLELGDSALYLCASSSGAGGSEQYFGPGTRLTVT.

This clone was detected only once. The J gene is TRBJ2-1, the V gene TRBV29-1; 8 nucleotides agree with TRBD2. CDR3 length: 16 residues. With 2 bases clipped from V and 0 bases from J, the junction kept 6 bases outside the gene matches. Germline lookup yields CDR1 SQVTM and CDR2 ANQGSEA. CDR3 nucleotides: TGCAGCGTTGAATTGGCGGGAGGCCGCTCCTACAATGAGCAGTTCTTC. Protein sequence: CSVELAGGRSYNEQFF.